The rows below give T cell receptor beta chains drawn from one sample of a study of cytomegalovirus exposure and HLA in healthy donors. Some clones are missing from TCRdb's copy, which holds only in-frame ones; the method was immunoSEQ multiplex PCR. The data hold under 170,000 clones, with about 60% observed a single time. The sequenced sample consisted of PBMCs. The receptors stem from a woman aged 55-70 years in good health and CMV-seropositive. The CDR3 runs from the conserved cysteine through the conserved F or W. Each record gives: D gene, J gene, V gene, clone size, CDR3 DNA, CDR3 protein. A D gene is named only where the DNA matches it firmly. Only some rows state a clone size, as once, few, many or a class for expanded clones.

>.|TRBJ2-1|TRBV7-9|.
TGTGCCAGCAGCTTACTGGTGCGGAATGAGCAGTTCTTC
CASSLLVRNEQFF
>TRBD1|TRBJ1-1|TRBV28|.
TGTGCCAGCAGTTTATCGGGACAGGCCCAAAACACTGAAGCTTTCTTT
CASSLSGQAQNTEAFF
>TRBD2|TRBJ2-1|TRBV5-6|.
TGTGCCAGCAGCTTAGGCGGGAGGGCCCCCAATGAGCAGTTCTTC
CASSLGGRAPNEQFF
>.|TRBJ2-7|TRBV9|.
TGTGCCAGCAGCGTAGCTACGGGGTTAGCCCCCGAGCAGTACTTC
CASSVATGLAPEQYF
>TRBD1|TRBJ1-2|TRBV2|few
TGTGCCAGCAGGAGGGACAGGGAAAGTGGCTACACCTTC
CASRRDRESGYTF
>.|TRBJ2-7|TRBV5-1|few
TGCGCCAGCAGCTTGGAGCAGGGCTACGAGCAGTACTTC
CASSLEQGYEQYF
>TRBD1|TRBJ2-7|TRBV7-9|.
TGTGCCAGCAGCTTAGCGCGACAGGGACACGAGCAGTACTTC
CASSLARQGHEQYF
>.|TRBJ1-2|TRBV6-5|few
TGTGCCAGCAGTCCGACAGCTAACTATGGCTACACCTTC
CASSPTANYGYTF
>.|TRBJ2-5|TRBV20-1|.
TGCAGTGCTGACAGACAAGAGACCCAGTACTTC
CSADRQETQYF
>.|TRBJ1-1|TRBV7-2|few
TGTGCCAGCAGCTTACAGAACACTGAAGCTTTCTTT
CASSLQNTEAFF
>.|TRBJ2-3|TRBV12-5|.
TGTGCTAGTGGAAGAGGGCTCACAGATACGCAGTATTTT
CASGRGLTDTQYF
>.|TRBJ2-2|TRBV5-4|.
TGTGCCAGCAGGCGCGAAACTAGCTCCTCAACCGGGGAGCTGTTTTTT
CASRRETSSSTGELFF
>TRBD2|TRBJ2-7|TRBV19|once
TGTGCCAGTAGTATCGCGGGGGGCAACTACGAGCAGTACTTC
CASSIAGGNYEQYF
>TRBD1|TRBJ2-7|TRBV7-2|.
TGTGCCAGCAGCTGGGACAGGGGGGCTACCTACTACGAGCAGTACTTC
CASSWDRGATYYEQYF
>.|TRBJ2-6|TRBV7-3|few
TGTGCCAGCGGCAGGGGAAGCTCTGGGGCCAACGTCCTGACTTTC
CASGRGSSGANVLTF
>.|TRBJ2-1|TRBV29-1|.
TGCAGCGCGGGGGTGGGTGAGCAGTTCTTC
CSAGVGEQFF
>TRBD2|TRBJ2-5|TRBV14|.
TGTGCCAGCAGCCCGGGACTAGCGGGAGGCGGAGAGACCCAGTACTTC
CASSPGLAGGGETQYF
>.|TRBJ2-5|TRBV5-1|.
TGCGCCAGCAGCTTGTTGGGGCTTCAAGAGACCCAGTACTTC
CASSLLGLQETQYF